Listed here are 14 T cell receptor beta chains from one sample, sequenced in a study of T cells in severe cutaneous drug reactions. Carbamazepine had induced Stevens-Johnson syndrome or toxic epidermal necrolysis in the sequenced donors. The iRepertoire multiplex PCR system with TCR subtype-specific primers built both bulk and single-cell libraries. After re-calling the multiplex PCR reads, TCRdb lists one entry per CDR3 protein, DNA absent. Reported are more than 20,000 distinct CDR3 sequences; the ten largest clones contain around 7%. The material sequenced was PBMCs. The receptors stem from a human donor with toxic epidermal necrolysis, a severe cutaneous drug reaction.

The J gene is TRBJ2-5, the V gene TRBV11-2; TCRdb picks TRBD1, but there is no DNA to check that call. The germline V gene has CDR1 SGHAT and CDR2 FQNNGV. CDR3 size: 15 residues. CDR3 region: CASSKEGRSGKTQYF.

This clonotype is classed as medium-sized by frequency. CDR3 in amino acids: CASRDSGLLETQYF. The genes are TRBV2 and TRBJ2-5. The CDR3 is made up of 14 amino acids. The V gene's germline CDR1 is SNHLY and CDR2 FYNNEI.

J is TRBJ2-3 and V is TRBV10-1. CDR1 and CDR2 from the germline V gene are WNHNN and SYGVQD (reference sequence). CDR3 length equals 13 residues. CDR3 region: CASSASVSDTQYF.

The CDR3 here is CSATRDSSYEQYF. The rearrangement joins TRBV20-1 to TRBJ2-7; lacking DNA, the TRBD1 call made by TCRdb goes unchecked. Germline CDR1 and CDR2: DFQATT and SNEGSKA (reference sequence). The CDR3 is 13 amino acids.

The gene calls are TRBV6-1 and TRBJ2-7; TCRdb indicates TRBD1, and absent DNA this call remains unverified. The CDR3 has 16 residues. Per germline, CDR1 MNHNS and CDR2 SASEGT. The CDR3 spells CASSEAIVQASYEQYF.

This chain uses TRBV20-1 with TRBJ2-1; TCRdb's D gene call, TRBD1, goes unchecked for lack of DNA. CDR3 length: 15 amino acids. Germline V gives CDR1 DFQATT, CDR2 SNEGSKA (reference sequence). CDR3 residues: CSASQGGGPYNEQFF.

V usage is TRBV10-3 and J usage is TRBJ1-2. This CDR3 spans 13 amino acids. Germline loops: CDR1 ENHRY, CDR2 SYGVKD. CDR3 sequence: CAISEYSDYGYTF.

The chain recombines TRBV11-2 with TRBJ2-5; the TRBD1 assignment by TCRdb is unverifiable without DNA. The CDR3 runs to 16 residues. The germline gives CDR1 SGHAT, CDR2 FQNNGV. CDR3 sequence: CASSGGTGGGAETQYF.

The chain carries TRBV18 and TRBJ2-6. CDR3 length: 13 residues. The germline gives CDR1 KGHSH, CDR2 LQKENI. This chain's CDR3 is CASSTSGANVLTF.

The V and J genes are TRBV12-3 or TRBV12-4 and TRBJ2-5. The CDR3 consists of 12 residues. The CDR3 loop is CASSFLWQTQYF.

The rearrangement uses TRBV4-1 and TRBJ2-1; checking the TCRdb D call of TRBD2 is not possible without DNA. The CDR3 covers 15 residues. Germline V gene sequence: CDR1 MGHRA, CDR2 YSYEKL. CDR3 in amino acids: CASSQDRLAGGEQFF.

The chain is built from TRBV27 and TRBJ2-5. CDR1 and CDR2 from the germline V gene are MNHEY and SMNVEV (reference sequence). The CDR3 extends over 15 amino acids. Here the CDR3 reads CASSLGERYQETQYF.

This chain uses TRBV27 with TRBJ2-7; the TCRdb D gene call, TRBD2, has no DNA to confirm it. Germline V CDR1 and CDR2: MNHEY, SMNVEV (reference sequence). This CDR3 spans 14 amino acids. The CDR3 spells CASSSPSGFYEQYF.

The chain is built from TRBV19 and TRBJ1-2. The CDR3 has 13 residues. The germline gives CDR1 LNHDA, CDR2 SQIVND (reference sequence). CDR3 residues: CASSSGSYYGYTF.